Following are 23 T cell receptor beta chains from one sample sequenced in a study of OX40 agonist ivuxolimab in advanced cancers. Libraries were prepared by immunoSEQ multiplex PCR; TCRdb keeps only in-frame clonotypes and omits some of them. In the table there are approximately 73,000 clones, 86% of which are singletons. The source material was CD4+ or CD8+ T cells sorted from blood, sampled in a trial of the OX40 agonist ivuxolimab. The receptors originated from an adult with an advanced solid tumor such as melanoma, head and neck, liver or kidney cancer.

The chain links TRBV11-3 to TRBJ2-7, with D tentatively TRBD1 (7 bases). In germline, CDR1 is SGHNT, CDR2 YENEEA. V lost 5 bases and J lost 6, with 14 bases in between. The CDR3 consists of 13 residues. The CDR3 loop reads CASSPRQGGEQYF. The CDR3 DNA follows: TGTGCCAGCAGCCCAAGACAGGGAGGCGAGCAGTACTTC.

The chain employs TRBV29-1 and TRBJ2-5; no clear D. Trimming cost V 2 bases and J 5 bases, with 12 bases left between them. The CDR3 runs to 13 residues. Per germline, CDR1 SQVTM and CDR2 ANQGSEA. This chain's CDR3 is CSVEMSPFETQYF. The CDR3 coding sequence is TGCAGCGTTGAAATGTCCCCGTTCGAGACCCAGTACTTC.

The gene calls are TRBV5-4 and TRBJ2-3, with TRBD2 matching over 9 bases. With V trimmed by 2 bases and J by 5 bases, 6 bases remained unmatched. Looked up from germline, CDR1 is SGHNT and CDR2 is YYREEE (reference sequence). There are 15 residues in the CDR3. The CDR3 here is CASSFRAGGQDTQYF. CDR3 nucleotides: TGTGCCAGCAGCTTTAGGGCGGGGGGGCAAGATACGCAGTATTTT.

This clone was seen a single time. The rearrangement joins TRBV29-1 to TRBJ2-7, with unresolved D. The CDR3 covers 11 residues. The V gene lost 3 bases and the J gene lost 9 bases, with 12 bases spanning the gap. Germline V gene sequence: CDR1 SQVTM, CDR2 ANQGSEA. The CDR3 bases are TGCAGCGTTGAGCTGGGTTCGGGGCAGTACTTC. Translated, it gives CSVELGSGQYF.

CDR3 sequence: CACPKGEANYGYTF. CDR3 in DNA: TGTGCCTGCCCAAAGGGAGAAGCTAACTATGGCTACACCTTC. The chain joins TRBV30 to TRBJ1-2; D is unclear. The V end was cut by 6 bases, the J end by 0 bases, with 14 bases between. Germline V CDR1 and CDR2: GTSNPN, SVGIG (reference sequence). The CDR3 loop spans 14 amino acids.

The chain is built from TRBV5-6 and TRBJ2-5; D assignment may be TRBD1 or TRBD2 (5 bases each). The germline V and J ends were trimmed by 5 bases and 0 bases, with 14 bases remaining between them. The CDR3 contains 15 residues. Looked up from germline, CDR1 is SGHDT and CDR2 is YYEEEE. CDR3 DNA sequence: TGTGCCAGCAGGGGAGTCCAGGGACACCAAGAGACCCAGTACTTC. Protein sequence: CASRGVQGHQETQYF.

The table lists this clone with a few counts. The CDR3 protein is CASSPTWDTDTQYF. As DNA, the CDR3 is TGTGCCAGCAGCCCGACATGGGACACAGATACGCAGTATTTT. The chain couples TRBV7-2 to TRBJ2-3; no reliable D call. This CDR3 is built from 14 residues. Germline assignment: CDR1 SGHTA and CDR2 FQGNSA. Trimming shortened V by 5 bases and J by 2 bases, and 11 bases separated the two germline ends. The full variable domain, its missing parts supplied by reference TRBV7-2 and TRBJ2-3, is GAGVSQSPSNKVTEKGKDVELRCDPISGHTALYWYRQSLGQGLEFLIYFQGNSAPDKSGLPSDRFSAERTGGSVSTLTIQRTQQEDSAVYLCASSPTWDTDTQYFGPGTRLTVL.

Here the CDR3 reads CASSERTGAHEKLFF. The CDR3 bases are TGTGCCAGCAGCGAACGGACAGGGGCGCATGAAAAACTGTTTTTT. The chain recombines TRBV5-6 with TRBJ1-4, with 9 bases lining up with TRBD1. The J segment lost 6 bases and the V segment lost 4 bases, leaving 7 bases of the junction unmatched. CDR1 SGHDT and CDR2 YYEEEE come from the germline V gene. The CDR3 sequence is 15 residues long.

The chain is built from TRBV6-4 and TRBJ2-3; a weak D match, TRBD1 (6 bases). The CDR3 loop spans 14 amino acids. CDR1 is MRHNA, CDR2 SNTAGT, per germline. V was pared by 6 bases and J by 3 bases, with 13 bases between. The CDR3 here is CASSGRGWTDTQYF. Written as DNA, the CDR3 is TGTGCCAGCAGCGGCAGGGGATGGACAGATACGCAGTATTTT.

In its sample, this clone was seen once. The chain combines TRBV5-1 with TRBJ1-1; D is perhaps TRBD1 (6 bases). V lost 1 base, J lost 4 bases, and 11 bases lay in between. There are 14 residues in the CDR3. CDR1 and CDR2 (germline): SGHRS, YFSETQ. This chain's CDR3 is CASSLLGAPTEAFF. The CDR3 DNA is TGCGCCAGCAGCTTGCTGGGGGCACCCACTGAAGCTTTCTTT.

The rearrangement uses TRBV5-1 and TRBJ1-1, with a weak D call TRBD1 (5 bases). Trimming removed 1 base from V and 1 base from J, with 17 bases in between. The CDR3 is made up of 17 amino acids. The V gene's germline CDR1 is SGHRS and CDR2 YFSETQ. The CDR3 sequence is CASSLIRGEGANTEAFF. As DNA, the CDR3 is TGCGCCAGCAGCTTGATCCGAGGGGAAGGGGCGAACACTGAAGCTTTCTTT.

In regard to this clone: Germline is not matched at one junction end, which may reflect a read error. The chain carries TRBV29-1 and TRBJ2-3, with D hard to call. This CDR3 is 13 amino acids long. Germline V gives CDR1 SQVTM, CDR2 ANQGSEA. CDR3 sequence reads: CSVEVVGTDTQYF. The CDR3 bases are TGCAGCGTTGAGGTGGTGGGCACGGATACGCAGTATTTT.

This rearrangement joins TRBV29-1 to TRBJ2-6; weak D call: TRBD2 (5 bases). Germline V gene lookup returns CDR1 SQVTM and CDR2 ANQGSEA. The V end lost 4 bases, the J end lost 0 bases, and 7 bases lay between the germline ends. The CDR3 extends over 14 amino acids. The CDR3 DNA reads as TGCAGCGTTGGGAGCGGCTCTGGGGCCAACGTCCTGACTTTC. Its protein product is CSVGSGSGANVLTF.

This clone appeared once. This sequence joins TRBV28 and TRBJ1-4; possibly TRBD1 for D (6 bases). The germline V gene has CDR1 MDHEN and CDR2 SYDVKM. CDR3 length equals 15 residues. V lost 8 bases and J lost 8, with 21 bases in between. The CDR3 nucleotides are TGTGCCAGCGGGAACCCAGTGGGGGCAGGGGAAAAACTGTTTTTT. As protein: CASGNPVGAGEKLFF.

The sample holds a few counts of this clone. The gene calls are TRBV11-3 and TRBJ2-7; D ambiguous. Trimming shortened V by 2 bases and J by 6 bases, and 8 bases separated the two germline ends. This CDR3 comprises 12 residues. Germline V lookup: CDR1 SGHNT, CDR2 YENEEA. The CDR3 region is CASSLSGREQYF. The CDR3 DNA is TGTGCCAGCAGCTTATCTGGACGCGAGCAGTACTTC.

CDR3 loop: CASSSGTPTDTQYF. As DNA, the CDR3 is TGTGCCAGCAGCTCCGGGACCCCCACAGATACGCAGTATTTT. This rearrangement joins TRBV11-2 to TRBJ2-3; D is possibly TRBD1 or TRBD2 (5 bases each). There are 14 residues in the CDR3. V lost 4 bases and J 2 bases, leaving 10 bases between the germline ends. CDR1 and CDR2 (germline): SGHAT, FQNNGV.

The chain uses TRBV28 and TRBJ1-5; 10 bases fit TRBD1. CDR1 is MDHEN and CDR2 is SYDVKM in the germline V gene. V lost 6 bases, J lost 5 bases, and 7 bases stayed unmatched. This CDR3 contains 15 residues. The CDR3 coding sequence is TGTGCCAGCAGGCTGACAGGGGGCGGCGATCAGCCCCAGCATTTT. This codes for CASRLTGGGDQPQHF.

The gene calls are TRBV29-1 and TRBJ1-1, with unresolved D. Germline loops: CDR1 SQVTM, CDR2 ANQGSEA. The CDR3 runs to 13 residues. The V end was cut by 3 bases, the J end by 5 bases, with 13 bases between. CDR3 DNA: TGCAGCGTTGATGAGGGTGGAAAAACTGAAGCTTTCTTT. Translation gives CSVDEGGKTEAFF.

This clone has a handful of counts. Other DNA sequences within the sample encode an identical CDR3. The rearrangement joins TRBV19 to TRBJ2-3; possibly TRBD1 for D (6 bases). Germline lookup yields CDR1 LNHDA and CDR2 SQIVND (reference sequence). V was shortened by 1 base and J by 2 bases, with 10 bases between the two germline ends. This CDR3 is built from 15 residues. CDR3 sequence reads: CASSIGGGPTDTQYF. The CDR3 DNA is TGTGCCAGTAGTATAGGAGGGGGTCCCACAGATACGCAGTATTTT.

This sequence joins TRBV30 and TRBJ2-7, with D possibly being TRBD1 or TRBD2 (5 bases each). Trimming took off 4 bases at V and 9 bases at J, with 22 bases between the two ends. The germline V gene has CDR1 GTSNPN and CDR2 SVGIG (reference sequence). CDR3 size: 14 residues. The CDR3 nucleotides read TGTGCCTGGACTCCCGGGACGAATCACAAGGGGCAGTACTTC. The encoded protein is CAWTPGTNHKGQYF.

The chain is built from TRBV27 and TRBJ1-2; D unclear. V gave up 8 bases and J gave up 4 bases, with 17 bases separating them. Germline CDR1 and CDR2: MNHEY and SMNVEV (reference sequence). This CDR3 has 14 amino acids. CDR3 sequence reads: CASAPSGVAYGYTF. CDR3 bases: TGTGCCAGCGCACCCAGTGGAGTAGCCTATGGCTACACCTTC.

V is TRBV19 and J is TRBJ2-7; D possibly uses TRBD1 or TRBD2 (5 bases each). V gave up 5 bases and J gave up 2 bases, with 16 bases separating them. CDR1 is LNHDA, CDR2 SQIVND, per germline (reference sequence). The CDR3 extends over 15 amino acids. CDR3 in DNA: TGTGCCAGTAGTGAAGGTGGGGGAGTTGCCTACGAGCAGTACTTC. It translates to CASSEGGGVAYEQYF. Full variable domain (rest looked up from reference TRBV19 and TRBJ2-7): DGGITQSPKYLFRKEGQNVTLSCEQNLNHDAMYWYRQDPGQGLRLIYYSQIVNDFQKGDIAEGYSVSREKKESFPLTVTSAQKNPTAFYLCASSEGGGVAYEQYFGPGTRLTVT.

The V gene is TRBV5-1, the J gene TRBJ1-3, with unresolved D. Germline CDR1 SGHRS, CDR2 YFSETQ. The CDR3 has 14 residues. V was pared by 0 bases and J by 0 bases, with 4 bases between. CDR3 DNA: TGCGCCAGCAGCTTGGGTAGCTCTGGAAACACCATATATTTT. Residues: CASSLGSSGNTIYF.